This entry is about one T cell receptor beta chain. What it recognizes is unknown. Sequencing used immunoSEQ multiplex PCR; TCRdb keeps in-frame clones, though not all of them. The sample shows just under 95,000 clones, 80% to 90% of them seen only once. This specimen belongs to a study of T cell responses to AZD1222 COVID-19 vaccine. Study conclusions and caveats: Two doses of AZD1222 preceded a rise in Spike-specific TCR breadth and depth.

The CDR3 has 13 amino acids. V lost 8 bases, J lost 8 bases, and 18 bases lay in between. Germline V gene data show CDR1 as MDHEN and CDR2 as SYDVKM. The receptor's source is an adult in good health. The V and J genes are TRBV28 and TRBJ1-2, with D hard to call. The sequences come from peripheral blood, collected on day 0 of AZD1222 vaccination. The CDR3 is CASWTHGGGGYTF. The DNA for the CDR3 is TGTGCCAGCTGGACCCACGGCGGAGGGGGCTACACCTTC.